This T cell receptor beta chain was retrieved from a study of T cell responses to AZD1222 COVID-19 vaccine. The CDR3 is 14 residues long. J lost 6 bases, V lost 2 bases, and 6 bases had no gene match. Germline CDR1 is SGHNT and CDR2 is YYREEE (reference sequence). To note about this clone: This CDR3 is also generated by other DNA sequences in the sample.

The repertoire was sequenced with immunoSEQ multiplex PCR; TCRdb's copy has only in-frame clones and lacks some. Among about 74,000 clones listed, 86% were seen once. This sequence was found in an adult in good health. The sample consisted of peripheral blood, taken on day 0 of AZD1222 vaccination. The chain employs TRBV5-4 and TRBJ1-2; 8 nucleotides match TRBD1. The CDR3 is CASSLGQGVDGYTF. The CDR3 DNA sequence: TGTGCCAGCAGCTTAGGACAGGGCGTAGATGGCTACACCTTC. The whole variable domain, filled in from reference TRBV5-4 and TRBJ1-2, reads ETGVTQSPTHLIKTRGQQVTLRCSSQSGHNTVSWYQQALGQGPQFIFQYYREEENGRGNFPPRFSGLQFPNYSSELNVNALELDDSALYLCASSLGQGVDGYTFGSGTRLTVV.